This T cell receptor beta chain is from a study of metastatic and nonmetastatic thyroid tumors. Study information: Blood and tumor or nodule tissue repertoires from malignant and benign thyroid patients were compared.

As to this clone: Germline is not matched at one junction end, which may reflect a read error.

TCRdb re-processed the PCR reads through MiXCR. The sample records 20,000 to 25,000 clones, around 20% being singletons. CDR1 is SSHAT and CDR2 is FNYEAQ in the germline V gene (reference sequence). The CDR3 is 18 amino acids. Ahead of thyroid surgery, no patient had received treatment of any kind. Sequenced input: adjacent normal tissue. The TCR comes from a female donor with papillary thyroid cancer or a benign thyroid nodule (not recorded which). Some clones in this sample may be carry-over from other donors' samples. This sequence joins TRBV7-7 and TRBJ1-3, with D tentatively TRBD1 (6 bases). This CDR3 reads CASSLASRDRRHGNTIYF. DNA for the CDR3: TGTGCTAGCAGCTTAGCTAGTCGAGACAGGAGGCATGGAAACACCATATATTTT.